What follows describes a single T cell receptor (beta chain). Its antigen is not identified. The sample is drawn from a study of T cell responses to AZD1222 COVID-19 vaccine. About the research overall: Pooling of second doses given at about 4 or about 12 weeks was done. Overall study results and limits: It was only a handful of AZD1222 recipients who were seropositive at baseline. White British donors predominated, females outnumbered males, and clonal diversity was possibly underestimated.

Trimming pared 4 bases from V and 10 bases from J, leaving 18 bases between. The CDR3 is 14 amino acids. From germline, CDR1 is KGHDR and CDR2 SFDVKD. Generated by immunoSEQ multiplex PCR, the TCRdb table keeps only in-frame clones and is missing some. Among roughly 170,000 clones listed, about 90% were seen once. The input for sequencing was peripheral blood, taken on day 0 of AZD1222 vaccination. The chain carries TRBV24-1 and TRBJ1-1; a possible D gene is TRBD1 (6 bases). The TCR was taken from an adult in good health. CDR3 residues: CATSDPGGQGAAFF. DNA of the CDR3: TGTGCCACCAGTGACCCCGGGGGGCAAGGTGCAGCTTTCTTT.